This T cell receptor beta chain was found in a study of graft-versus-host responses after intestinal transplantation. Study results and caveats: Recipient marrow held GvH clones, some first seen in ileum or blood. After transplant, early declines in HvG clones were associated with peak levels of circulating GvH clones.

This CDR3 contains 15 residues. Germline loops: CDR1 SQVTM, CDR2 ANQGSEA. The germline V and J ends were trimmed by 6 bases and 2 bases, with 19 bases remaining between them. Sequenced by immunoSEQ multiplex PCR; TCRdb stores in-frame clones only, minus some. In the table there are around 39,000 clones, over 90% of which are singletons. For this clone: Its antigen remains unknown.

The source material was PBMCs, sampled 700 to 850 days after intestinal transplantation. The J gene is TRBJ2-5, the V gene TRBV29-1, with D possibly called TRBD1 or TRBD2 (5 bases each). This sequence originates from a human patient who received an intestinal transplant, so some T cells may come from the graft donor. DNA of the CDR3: TGCAGCGTGACGCCCCCGGGACGTCTTCAAGAGACCCAGTACTTC. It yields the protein CSVTPPGRLQETQYF.